One sample yielded the 16 T cell receptor beta chains listed below, sequenced in a study of T cells in Graves' hyperthyroidism and ophthalmopathy. RNA transcripts were the template for amplifying TCR beta CDR3 regions. Researchers ran a first-round RT-PCR on the TCR CDR3 using the HTBI primer set. MiXCR, run by TCRdb on the multiplex PCR reads, gives a single entry per CDR3 protein. The sample lists roughly 720,000 distinct CDR3 sequences, about 18% occurring once. Input material: blood. These receptors originate from a man aged 45-65 years with Graves' hyperthyroidism.

This clonotype has only a few counts. The V call is TRBV10-3, the J call TRBJ2-7; 7 positions match TRBD2. V was pared by 4 bases and J by 3 bases, with 12 bases of the junction left unmatched. This CDR3 is built from 16 residues. CDR1 is ENHRY, CDR2 SYGVKD, per germline. DNA for the CDR3: TGTGCCATCAGTGCCATCGGACTAGGAACGGGCTACGAGCAGTACTTC. Protein: CAISAIGLGTGYEQYF.

This sequence joins TRBV12-3 or TRBV12-4 and TRBJ1-1; D gene uncertain. The CDR3 runs 14 residues. The V end lost 6 bases, the J end lost 1 base, and 12 bases lay between the germline ends. DNA for the CDR3: TGTGCCAGCAGCCAAGTTATGACGAACACTGAAGCTTTCTTT. This encodes CASSQVMTNTEAFF.

The sample holds a few counts of this clonotype. The V and J genes are TRBV7-4 and TRBJ2-7; D may be TRBD2 (7 bases). Germline lookup yields CDR1 SGHVT and CDR2 SQSDAQ. Trimming took 7 bases from V and 7 from J, leaving 32 bases between them. This CDR3 is built from 18 residues. CDR3 sequence reads: CASTLRDGKGGVFWEQYF. The CDR3 nucleotides are TGTGCCAGCACCCTGCGGGACGGAAAGGGGGGGGTCTTTTGGGAGCAGTACTTC. Together with reference TRBV7-4 and TRBJ2-7, the CDR3 gives the full variable domain: GAGVSQSPRYKVAKRGRDVALRCDSISGHVTLYWYRQTLGQGSEVLTYSQSDAQRDKSGRPSGRFSAERPERSVSTLKIQRTEQGDSAVYLCASTLRDGKGGVFWEQYFGPGTRLTVT.

The chain is built from TRBV19 and TRBJ2-1; TRBD2 might be the D (7 bases). In germline, CDR1 is LNHDA, CDR2 SQIVND (reference sequence). The CDR3 sequence is 13 residues long. The V end lost 7 bases, the J end lost 4 bases, and 11 bases lay between the germline ends. DNA of the CDR3: TGTGCCAGTAATAGGGGGGGGTACAATGAGCAGTTCTTC. Encoded protein: CASNRGGYNEQFF.

This clonotype was counted at least ten times. The chain recombines TRBV5-1 with TRBJ2-1, with unresolved D. CDR1 SGHRS and CDR2 YFSETQ come from the germline V gene. Trimming removed 9 bases from V and 5 bases from J, with 18 bases in between. The CDR3 has 14 amino acids. CDR3 loop: CATRRSSENNEQFF. CDR3 bases: TGCGCCACCAGACGTTCGAGCGAAAACAATGAGCAGTTCTTC.

The rearrangement uses TRBV29-1 and TRBJ2-5; D ambiguous. The germline gives CDR1 SQVTM, CDR2 ANQGSEA. The CDR3 length is 11 residues. Trimming removed 5 bases from V and 5 bases from J, with 9 bases in between. The CDR3 DNA reads as TGCAGCGTTTTTAGTAAGGAGACCCAGTACTTC. The encoded protein is CSVFSKETQYF.

The chain joins TRBV4-2 to TRBJ2-7, with 7 bases identical to TRBD2. Germline V gene lookup returns CDR1 LGHNA and CDR2 YNFKEQ. The ends lost 2 bases at V and 4 bases at J; junction bases unmatched: 8. CDR3 length equals 15 residues. The CDR3 sequence is CASSQSGLAAYEQYF. CDR3 nucleotide sequence: TGTGCCAGCAGCCAAAGTGGTCTAGCGGCGTACGAGCAGTACTTC.

The J gene is TRBJ1-2, the V gene TRBV7-9; D remains unclear. This CDR3 is 13 amino acids long. The V gene lost 3 bases and the J gene lost 4 bases, with 9 bases spanning the gap. In germline, CDR1 is SEHNR, CDR2 FQNEAQ (reference sequence). The DNA of the CDR3 is TGTGCCAGCAGCTTCCGGGAACCCTATGGCTACACCTTC. This encodes CASSFREPYGYTF.

The rearrangement uses TRBV7-3 and TRBJ1-1; a weak D match, TRBD1 (5 bases). Germline V gene sequence: CDR1 SGHTA, CDR2 FQGTGA. Trimming took 8 bases from V and 0 from J, leaving 7 bases between them. This CDR3 is 12 amino acids long. The CDR3 DNA reads TGTGCCAGCCAGGGCATGAACACTGAAGCTTTCTTT. It codes for CASQGMNTEAFF.

The sample holds a few counts of this clonotype. The rearrangement links TRBV7-6 to TRBJ2-2, with D perhaps matching TRBD2 (5 bases). V was clipped by 2 bases and J by 1 base, with 8 bases between them. CDR1 SGHVS and CDR2 FNYEAQ come from the germline V gene. The CDR3 is made up of 15 amino acids. CDR3 region: CASSLYGVNTGELFF. In DNA form, the CDR3 reads TGTGCCAGCAGCTTATACGGGGTGAACACCGGGGAGCTGTTTTTT.

This clonotype was detected a few times. The rearrangement joins TRBV10-3 to TRBJ2-3; 7 positions agree with TRBD2. The CDR3 spans 15 residues. Germline lookup yields CDR1 ENHRY and CDR2 SYGVKD. The V and J ends lost 11 bases and 3 bases, in that order; junction bases with no gene match: 14. The CDR3, as DNA: TGTGCCGTCCTCGCCGGGGGGATGTCGACAGATACGCAGTATTTT. Translating gives CAVLAGGMSTDTQYF.

This clonotype was seen repeatedly, ten times or more. This chain joins TRBV11-2 and TRBJ2-5, with TRBD2 identical over 15 bases. This CDR3 region has 16 residues. Germline V CDR1 and CDR2: SGHAT, FQNNGV. After removal of 4 bases from V and 5 bases from J, the junction contained 5 bases not matched to a gene. Written as DNA, the CDR3 is TGTGCCAGCAGCTCCCGGACTAGCGGGAGGGATGAGACCCAGTACTTC. Amino acid sequence: CASSSRTSGRDETQYF.

The sample holds a few counts of this clonotype. This chain joins TRBV19 and TRBJ1-1; TRBD1 is a possible D gene (5 bases). The length of the CDR3 is 16 residues. V dropped 3 bases and J dropped 5 bases, with 19 bases sitting between them. The germline CDR1 and CDR2 sequences are LNHDA and SQIVND (reference sequence). CDR3 DNA: TGTGCCAGTAGTATGTTCAGGGAGGGGAATAAGACTGAAGCTTTCTTT. Translated: CASSMFREGNKTEAFF.

This clonotype occurred a few times. V gene TRBV7-2 combines with J gene TRBJ1-6, with D perhaps TRBD1 (6 bases). The CDR3 consists of 16 residues. CDR1 SGHTA and CDR2 FQGNSA come from the germline V gene. Between the trimmed V and J ends, which lost 1 base and 6 bases, there was a span of 13 bases. DNA of the CDR3: TGTGCCAGCAGCTTAGGTCAAGGGGGTATTAATTCACCCCTCCACTTT. Protein sequence: CASSLGQGGINSPLHF.

This clonotype turned up a few times. The rearrangement uses TRBV11-2 and TRBJ2-2, with 8 bases that match TRBD1. Germline CDR1 SGHAT, CDR2 FQNNGV. The ends lost 2 bases at V and 8 bases at J; junction bases unmatched: 4. CDR3 length: 14 amino acids. CDR3 DNA: TGTGCCAGCAGCTTATCAGACAGGGGAGGGGAGCTGTTTTTT. It yields the protein CASSLSDRGGELFF.

There are a few counts of this clonotype. The chain joins TRBV20-1 to TRBJ2-2, with 11 nucleotides matching TRBD1. Germline V gene sequence: CDR1 DFQATT, CDR2 SNEGSKA (reference sequence). The CDR3 is made up of 15 amino acids. V was clipped by 3 bases and J by 4 bases; unmatched bases: 4. CDR3 in amino acids: CSASRTGGGTGELFF. DNA for the CDR3: TGCAGTGCTAGTAGGACAGGGGGCGGCACCGGGGAGCTGTTTTTT.